Below are 10 T cell receptor beta chains sequenced from a single sample in a study of OX40 agonist ivuxolimab in advanced cancers. TCRdb's table, derived via immunoSEQ multiplex PCR, lists solely in-frame clones and lacks some. Here the sample spans 9,500 to 13,000 clones, roughly four fifths being singletons. This material consisted of CD4+ or CD8+ T cells sorted from blood, taken in a trial of the OX40 agonist ivuxolimab. The receptors come from an adult with an advanced solid tumor such as melanoma, head and neck, liver or kidney cancer.

The chain combines TRBV9 with TRBJ2-5; possibly TRBD2 for D (5 bases). This CDR3 is built from 14 residues. V lost 3 bases and J 4 bases, leaving 13 bases between the germline ends. The germline V gene has CDR1 SGDLS and CDR2 YYNGEE. The CDR3 bases are TGTGCCAGCAGCGAGGGAGCGCGTTTAGAGACCCAGTACTTC. Encoded protein: CASSEGARLETQYF.

This clone was found a few times. This sequence joins TRBV21-1 and TRBJ2-7. TRBV21-1 is annotated as a pseudogene. This CDR3 contains 15 residues. CDR3 coding DNA: TGTGCCAGCGCCACAGAGGGGACCCATCGCTACGAGCAGTACTTC. Protein: CASATEGTHRYEQYF.

The chain carries TRBV7-6 and TRBJ2-4, with unresolved D. Per the germline V gene, CDR1 is SGHVS and CDR2 is FNYEAQ. Trimming removed 5 bases from V and 0 bases from J, with 14 bases in between. This CDR3 region has 16 residues. The CDR3 DNA follows: TGTGCCAGCAGCCCCTCAGTGAACTTAGCCAAAAACATTCAGTACTTC. Protein: CASSPSVNLAKNIQYF.

This clone occurred a few times. This sequence joins TRBV10-3 and TRBJ2-7; no firm D call. Germline CDR1 ENHRY, CDR2 SYGVKD. The CDR3 sequence is 12 residues long. V was cut by 10 bases and J by 3 bases, with 13 bases left in between. The CDR3: CATGRIGYEQYF. In nucleotides, the CDR3 is TGTGCCACCGGAAGGATAGGCTACGAGCAGTACTTC.

This chain uses TRBV13 with TRBJ2-3; 8 bases map to TRBD2. CDR1 PRHDT and CDR2 FYEKMQ come from the germline V gene (reference sequence). CDR3 length: 15 residues. V lost 5 bases to trimming and J lost 2 bases; unmatched junction nucleotides: 6. This CDR3 reads CASSAGLENTDTQYF. The CDR3 DNA is TGTGCCAGCAGCGCGGGACTAGAGAACACAGATACGCAGTATTTT.

The rearrangement uses TRBV15 and TRBJ2-4; the match to TRBD1 covers 8 bases. The trim removed 0 bases at V and 15 bases at J, leaving 10 bases unmatched. Germline CDR1 LNHNV, CDR2 YYDKDF (reference sequence). The CDR3 consists of 14 residues. CDR3 sequence (DNA): TGTGCCACCAGCAGAGATAGGGGCAGGGGGCAGCTGTACTTC. Its translation is CATSRDRGRGQLYF.

Here the CDR3 DNA reads TGCGCCAGCAGCCAAGTATACAGGGATAATCAGCCCCAGCATTTT. Protein product: CASSQVYRDNQPQHF. This chain joins TRBV4-1 and TRBJ1-5, with a tentative D call TRBD1 (6 bases). V was shortened by 1 base and J by 4 bases, with 11 bases between the two germline ends. In germline, CDR1 is MGHRA, CDR2 YSYEKL. CDR3 length: 15 residues.

The V call is TRBV29-1, the J call TRBJ2-7; TRBD2 matches at 9 bases. Losses at the gene ends were 7 bases for V and 1 base for J; bases not matched to a gene: 5. The germline gives CDR1 SQVTM, CDR2 ANQGSEA. This CDR3 spans 13 amino acids. CDR3 bases: TGCAGCGGGACTAGCGACCTGTCCTACGAGCAGTACTTC. Its protein is CSGTSDLSYEQYF.

The chain couples TRBV7-8 to TRBJ2-1, with 11 bases lining up with TRBD2. The J segment lost 0 bases and the V segment lost 5 bases, leaving 12 bases of the junction unmatched. Germline V CDR1 and CDR2: SGHVS, FQNEAQ. CDR3 length: 19 residues. CDR3 in DNA: TGTGCCAGCAGCGCCCCTAGCGGGAGGAACCCCAGCTCCTACAATGAGCAGTTCTTC. It yields the protein CASSAPSGRNPSSYNEQFF.

The CDR3 coding sequence is TGTGCCAGCAGCTTGCCGGGGGGAAACACTGAAGCTTTCTTT. Translated, it gives CASSLPGGNTEAFF. The rearrangement links TRBV7-8 to TRBJ1-1; D is perhaps TRBD1 (5 bases). The CDR3 runs to 14 residues. V lost 3 bases and J 2 bases, leaving 10 bases between the germline ends. CDR1 and CDR2 (germline): SGHVS, FQNEAQ.